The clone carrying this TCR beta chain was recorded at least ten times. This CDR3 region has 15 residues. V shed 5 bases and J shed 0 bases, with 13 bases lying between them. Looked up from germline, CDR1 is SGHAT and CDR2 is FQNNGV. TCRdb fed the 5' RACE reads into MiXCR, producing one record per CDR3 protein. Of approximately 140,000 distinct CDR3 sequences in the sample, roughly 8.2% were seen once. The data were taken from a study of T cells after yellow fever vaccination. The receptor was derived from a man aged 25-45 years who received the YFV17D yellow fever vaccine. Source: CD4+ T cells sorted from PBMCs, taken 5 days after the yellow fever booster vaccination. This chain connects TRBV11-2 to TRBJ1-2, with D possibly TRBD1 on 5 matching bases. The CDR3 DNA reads TGTGCCAGCAGCCAAGACGGACAAGCTAACTATGGCTACACCTTC. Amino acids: CASSQDGQANYGYTF. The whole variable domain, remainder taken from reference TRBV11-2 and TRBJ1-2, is EAGVAQSPRYKIIEKRQSVAFWCNPISGHATLYWYQQILGQGPKLLIQFQNNGVVDDSQLPKDRFSAERLKGVDSTLKIQPAKLEDSAVYLCASSQDGQANYGYTFGSGTRLTVV.